This TCR beta chain emerged from a study of blood T cell repertoires in COVID-19. Germline V lookup: CDR1 LGHDT, CDR2 YNNKEL (reference sequence). The CDR3 covers 15 residues. With 7 bases clipped from V and 1 base from J, the junction kept 7 bases outside the gene matches. Participants' reported clinical history set cohort assignment. Assay: immunoSEQ multiplex PCR; the TCRdb copy retains only in-frame clones and omits some. Of about 270,000 clones listed, approximately 89% are singletons. The sequenced sample was PBMCs or T cells enriched from blood (not recorded which). The chain links TRBV3-1 (or the pseudogene TRBV3-2) to TRBJ2-5, with 9 bases aligning to TRBD2. This clonotype originated in a woman aged 40 to 50 with acute COVID-19. The CDR3 DNA is TGTGCCAGCAAGACATCGACTAGCGGCCAAGAGACCCAGTACTTC. This sequence encodes CASKTSTSGQETQYF.